The clone carrying this TCR beta chain was seen many times. The CDR3 is 14 amino acids. V lost 1 base and J lost 4, with 8 bases in between. Germline V gene lookup returns CDR1 MGHRA and CDR2 YSYEKL. These data come from a study of early T cells in non-severe SARS-CoV-2 infection. Individual cDNA molecules received unique molecular identifiers during library preparation. TCRdb used MiXCR to reprocess the 5' RACE reads, holding one entry per CDR3 protein. Here the sample spans over 50,000 distinct CDR3 sequences, 8.2% being singletons. This clonotype was sampled from an adult who was a healthcare worker with PCR-confirmed SARS-CoV-2 infection or an uninfected control (not recorded which). Sequenced input: whole blood. J is TRBJ2-1 and V is TRBV4-1; D unclear. CDR3 loop: CASSQADSYNEQFF. The CDR3 DNA follows: TGCGCCAGCAGCCAAGCCGACTCTTACAATGAGCAGTTCTTC.